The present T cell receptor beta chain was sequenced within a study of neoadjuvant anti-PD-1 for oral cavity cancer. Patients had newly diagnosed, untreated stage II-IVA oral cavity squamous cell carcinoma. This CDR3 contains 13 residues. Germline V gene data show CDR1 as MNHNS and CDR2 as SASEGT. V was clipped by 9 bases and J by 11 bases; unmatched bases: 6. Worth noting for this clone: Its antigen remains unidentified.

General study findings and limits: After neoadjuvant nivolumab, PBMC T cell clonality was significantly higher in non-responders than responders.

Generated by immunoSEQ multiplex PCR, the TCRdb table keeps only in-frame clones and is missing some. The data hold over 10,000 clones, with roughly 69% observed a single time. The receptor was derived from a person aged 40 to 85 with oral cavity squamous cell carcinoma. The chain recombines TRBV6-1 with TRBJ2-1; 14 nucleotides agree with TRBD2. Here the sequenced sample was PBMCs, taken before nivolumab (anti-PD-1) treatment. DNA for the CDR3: TGTGCCAGTGCAGGGACTAGCGGGAGTCAGCAGTTCTTC. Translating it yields CASAGTSGSQQFF.